This record concerns one TCR beta chain sequence. 60 Vbeta and 13 Jbeta primers were used in PCR. Repertoires were generated with immunoSEQ multiplex PCR, while TCRdb's copy carries only in-frame clones and drops some. The sample carries about 160,000 clones, 82% recorded once. In germline, CDR1 is MNHNS, CDR2 SASEGT. Trimming left V 7 bases short and J 0 bases short, with 6 bases between. The CDR3 totals 12 residues. This record belongs to a study of cytomegalovirus exposure and HLA in healthy donors. Input material: PBMCs. The receptor comes from a girl aged 5-17 years in good health and CMV-seropositive. J is TRBJ1-1 and V is TRBV6-1; D not certain. For the CDR3, the DNA is TGTGCCAGCATTGGGCTGAACACTGAAGCTTTCTTT. Amino acid sequence: CASIGLNTEAFF.